Listed below are T cell receptor beta chains from one sample, sequenced in a study of response to subunit inactivated influenza vaccine. Via MiXCR, TCRdb re-called the RT-PCR reads, giving one row per CDR3 protein. The data show 450,000 to 500,000 distinct CDR3 sequences, with over 9.5% seen just once and over 9.5% held by the top ten. The sequencing used PBMCs from blood, collected roughly 6 weeks after vaccination. The receptor set was obtained from a man over 45 who received an inactivated influenza vaccine. Each CDR3 is given with its conserved first and last residue. Each record gives: V gene, D gene, J gene, clone size, CDR3 protein, CDR3 DNA. The D gene is left open where the match is weak. Some rows have no size entry. The others give once, few or many, or a class for an expanded clone.

v_call: TRBV12-3/TRBV12-4; d_call: .; j_call: TRBJ1-1; clone_size: few; cdr3_aa: CASSAGTPTESFF; cdr3_nt: TGTGCCAGCAGTGCCGGGACACCAACTGAATCTTTCTTT
v_call: TRBV4-3; d_call: TRBD2; j_call: TRBJ2-1; clone_size: once; cdr3_aa: CASSQDRAGGRREQFF; cdr3_nt: TGCGCCAGCAGCCAAGATAGAGCGGGGGGCCGGCGTGAGCAGTTCTTC
v_call: TRBV15; d_call: TRBD2; j_call: TRBJ2-5; clone_size: few; cdr3_aa: CATSRSSGPQETQYF; cdr3_nt: TGTGCCACCAGCAGGAGTAGCGGGCCCCAAGAGACCCAGTACTTC
v_call: TRBV4-3; d_call: .; j_call: TRBJ2-2; clone_size: many; cdr3_aa: CASSQGGSAGELFF; cdr3_nt: TGCGCCAGCAGCCAAGGAGGGTCGGCCGGGGAGCTGTTTTTT
v_call: TRBV12-3/TRBV12-4; d_call: TRBD1; j_call: TRBJ2-5; clone_size: many; cdr3_aa: CASSPNWGTGMETQYF; cdr3_nt: TGTGCCAGCAGTCCCAACTGGGGGACAGGGATGGAGACCCAGTACTTC
v_call: TRBV12-3/TRBV12-4; d_call: .; j_call: TRBJ2-2; clone_size: .; cdr3_aa: CASSFKGTGELFF; cdr3_nt: TGTGCCAGCAGTTTTAAGGGAACCGGGGAGCTGTTTTTT
v_call: TRBV10-3; d_call: .; j_call: TRBJ2-2; clone_size: few; cdr3_aa: CAIWRDTGTYTGELFF; cdr3_nt: TGTGCCATCTGGAGGGACACCGGAACATACACCGGGGAGCTGTTTTTT
v_call: TRBV7-2; d_call: .; j_call: TRBJ2-1; clone_size: many; cdr3_aa: CASSLTIYNEQFF; cdr3_nt: TGTGCCAGCAGCTTAACTATATACAATGAGCAGTTCTTC
v_call: TRBV11-2; d_call: TRBD1; j_call: TRBJ2-1; clone_size: .; cdr3_aa: CASSVTGYRSYNEQFF; cdr3_nt: TGTGCCAGCAGCGTGACAGGGTACCGCTCCTACAATGAGCAGTTCTTC
v_call: TRBV7-8; d_call: .; j_call: TRBJ2-3; clone_size: few; cdr3_aa: CASSLAARGTDTQYF; cdr3_nt: TGTGCCAGCAGCTTAGCTGCCAGGGGCACAGATACGCAGTATTTT
v_call: TRBV3-1; d_call: TRBD2; j_call: TRBJ2-7; clone_size: many; cdr3_aa: CASSQGSGGMYEQYF; cdr3_nt: TGTGCCAGCAGCCAGGGAAGCGGGGGGATGTACGAGCAGTACTTC
v_call: TRBV6-1; d_call: .; j_call: TRBJ2-2; clone_size: few; cdr3_aa: CASTGQNTGELFF; cdr3_nt: TGTGCCAGCACTGGACAGAACACCGGGGAGCTGTTTTTT
v_call: TRBV29-1; d_call: TRBD2; j_call: TRBJ2-5; clone_size: many; cdr3_aa: CSDKTSSETQYF; cdr3_nt: TGCAGCGATAAGACTAGCTCGGAGACCCAGTACTTC
v_call: TRBV7-9; d_call: TRBD2; j_call: TRBJ2-3; clone_size: .; cdr3_aa: CASSWGLAESTDTQYF; cdr3_nt: TGTGCCAGCAGCTGGGGACTAGCGGAGAGCACAGATACGCAGTATTTT